This T cell receptor beta chain was identified in a study of shared T cell receptors in the human thymus. Per the germline V gene, CDR1 is MDHEN and CDR2 is SYDVKM. Between the trimmed V and J ends, which lost 1 base and 6 bases, there was a span of 4 bases. The CDR3 has 12 amino acids. As to this clone: The same CDR3 is also encoded by other DNA sequences in this sample.

Method: immunoSEQ multiplex PCR; TCRdb's copy keeps in-frame clones and lacks some. The sample records some 400,000 clones, 95% being singletons. Sample: thymocytes. V is TRBV28 and J is TRBJ1-5; D gene unclear. The sequence derives from a human donor. In DNA, the CDR3 is TGTGCCAGCAGTTTATTAAGTCAGCCCCAGCATTTT. Protein sequence: CASSLLSQPQHF.